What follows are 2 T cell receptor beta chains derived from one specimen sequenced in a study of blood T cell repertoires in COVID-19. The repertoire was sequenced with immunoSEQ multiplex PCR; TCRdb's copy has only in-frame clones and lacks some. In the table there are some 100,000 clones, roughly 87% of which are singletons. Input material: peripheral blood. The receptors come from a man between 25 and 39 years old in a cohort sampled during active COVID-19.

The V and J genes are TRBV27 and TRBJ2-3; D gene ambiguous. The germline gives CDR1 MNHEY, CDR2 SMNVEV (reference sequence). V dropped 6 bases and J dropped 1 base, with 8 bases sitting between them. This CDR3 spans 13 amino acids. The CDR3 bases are TGTGCCAGCAGCGCCTCGGGCACAGATACGCAGTATTTT. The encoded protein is CASSASGTDTQYF.

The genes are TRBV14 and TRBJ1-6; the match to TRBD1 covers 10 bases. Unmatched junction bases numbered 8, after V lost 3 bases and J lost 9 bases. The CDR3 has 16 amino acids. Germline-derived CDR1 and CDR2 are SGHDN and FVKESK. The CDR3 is CASSQIRGQGPSPLHF. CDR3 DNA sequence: TGTGCCAGCAGCCAGATTAGGGGACAGGGGCCTTCACCCCTCCACTTT. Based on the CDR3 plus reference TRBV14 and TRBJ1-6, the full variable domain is EAGVTQFPSHSVIEKGQTVTLRCDPISGHDNLYWYRRVMGKEIKFLLHFVKESKQDESGMPNNRFLAERTGGTYSTLKVQPAELEDSGVYFCASSQIRGQGPSPLHFGNGTRLTVT.